These 20 T cell receptor beta chains originate from one sample sequenced in a study of OX40 agonist ivuxolimab in advanced cancers. Profiling relied on immunoSEQ multiplex PCR, and the TCRdb table lists in-frame clones only, not all of them. The table lists under 65,000 clones, nearly 90% of them singletons. The sample here was CD4+ or CD8+ T cells sorted from blood, taken in a trial of the OX40 agonist ivuxolimab. The source of these receptors is an adult with an advanced solid tumor such as melanoma, head and neck, liver or kidney cancer.

This clone appeared once. The chain recombines TRBV9 with TRBJ2-3; TRBD2 aligns across 10 bases. From germline, CDR1 is SGDLS and CDR2 YYNGEE. After removal of 3 bases from V and 5 bases from J, the junction contained 3 bases not matched to a gene. This CDR3 comprises 14 residues. As DNA, the CDR3 is TGTGCCAGCAGCGCTAGCGGGAGCGGAGATACGCAGTATTTT. As protein: CASSASGSGDTQYF.

The J gene is TRBJ2-5, the V gene TRBV28; TRBD2 is a possible D gene (5 bases). This CDR3 has 15 amino acids. With 7 bases removed from V and 5 bases from J, the gap between germline ends came to 20 bases. Germline V gene sequence: CDR1 MDHEN, CDR2 SYDVKM. CDR3 in DNA: TGTGCCAGCATGCCTGGGCGAGGGAGAGAGGAGACCCAGTACTTC. Translated: CASMPGRGREETQYF.

The chain uses TRBV27 and TRBJ1-6; D unresolved. Germline V gene lookup returns CDR1 MNHEY and CDR2 SMNVEV (reference sequence). This CDR3 has 13 amino acids. V shed 6 bases and J shed 6 bases, with 9 bases lying between them. Written as DNA, the CDR3 is TGTGCCAGCAGACCCTCCCTTAATTCACCCCTCCACTTT. It specifies CASRPSLNSPLHF.

The gene calls are TRBV7-2 and TRBJ2-1; D gene ambiguous. Germline values: CDR1 SGHTA, CDR2 FQGNSA. The V end was cut by 4 bases, the J end by 0 bases, with 13 bases between. This CDR3 is built from 16 residues. CDR3 region: CASSSLGLSSYNEQFF. The CDR3, as DNA: TGTGCCAGCAGCTCCCTGGGCCTCAGCTCCTACAATGAGCAGTTCTTC.

This CDR3 is CASSLGGVGQPQHF. The CDR3 DNA follows: TGTGCCAGCAGCTTGGGAGGTGTTGGTCAGCCCCAGCATTTT. The chain recombines TRBV5-6 with TRBJ1-5; the D is unclear. V gave up 0 bases and J gave up 6 bases, with 10 bases separating them. Germline CDR1 and CDR2: SGHDT and YYEEEE. This CDR3 spans 14 amino acids.

The gene calls are TRBV4-1 and TRBJ2-1; D is unclear. CDR1 is MGHRA, CDR2 YSYEKL, per germline. V shed 4 bases and J shed 6 bases, with 10 bases lying between them. CDR3 length equals 13 residues. The CDR3 nucleotides read TGCGCCAGCAGCCCTCCGGCCCCCAATGAGCAGTTCTTC. Translated: CASSPPAPNEQFF.

This rearrangement joins TRBV19 to TRBJ2-1, with D unresolved. The CDR3 consists of 16 residues. Germline CDR1 is LNHDA and CDR2 is SQIVND (reference sequence). The V end lost 5 bases, the J end lost 0 bases, and 14 bases lay between the germline ends. The CDR3 loop reads CASSSRLESSYNEQFF. The CDR3 coding sequence is TGTGCCAGTAGTTCCCGGCTGGAGAGCTCCTACAATGAGCAGTTCTTC.

V usage is TRBV30 and J usage is TRBJ1-1; 7 bases match TRBD1. The trim removed 8 bases at V and 1 base at J, leaving 1 base unmatched. This CDR3 is 11 amino acids long. The germline gives CDR1 GTSNPN, CDR2 SVGIG (reference sequence). The CDR3 DNA follows: TGTGCCCGACAGGGGAACACTGAAGCTTTCTTT. Its translation is CARQGNTEAFF. Drawing the rest from reference TRBV30 and TRBJ1-1, the complete variable domain is SQTIHQWPATLVQPVGSPLSLECTVEGTSNPNLYWYRQAAGRGLQLLFYSVGIGQISSEVPQNLSASRPQDRQFILSSKKLLLSDSGFYLCARQGNTEAFFGQGTRLTVV.

The chain combines TRBV6-1 with TRBJ1-6; TRBD1 matches 8 bases. Germline-derived CDR1 and CDR2 are MNHNS and SASEGT. V shed 5 bases and J 10 bases; nucleotides not matched to a gene: 7. This CDR3 comprises 14 residues. In nucleotides, the CDR3 is TGTGCCAGCAGTTCTCTGACAGGGGACTCACCCCTCCACTTT. Encoded protein: CASSSLTGDSPLHF.

The rearrangement uses TRBV19 and TRBJ2-4; 8 bases match TRBD1. Per germline, CDR1 LNHDA and CDR2 SQIVND (reference sequence). V shed 3 bases, J shed 1 base, and the junction held 8 bases outside the gene matches. CDR3 length: 17 amino acids. Here the CDR3 DNA reads TGTGCCAGTAGTATCCTCCGACAGGGGATGGCCAAAAACATTCAGTACTTC. This codes for CASSILRQGMAKNIQYF.

The V gene is TRBV30, the J gene TRBJ2-2; D gene unclear. The germline V and J ends were trimmed by 4 bases and 7 bases, with 7 bases remaining between them. Germline V gene sequence: CDR1 GTSNPN, CDR2 SVGIG (reference sequence). The CDR3 covers 11 residues. The CDR3 reads CAWMWYGELFF. CDR3 bases: TGTGCCTGGATGTGGTACGGGGAGCTGTTTTTT.

The rearrangement joins TRBV7-9 to TRBJ1-1; D not certain. CDR3 length: 14 residues. The V and J ends lost 2 bases and 3 bases respectively, with 10 bases between them. Germline V gene lookup returns CDR1 SEHNR and CDR2 FQNEAQ (reference sequence). CDR3 sequence: CASSLLDFDTEAFF. CDR3 DNA: TGTGCCAGCAGCTTACTGGATTTCGACACTGAAGCTTTCTTT.

J is TRBJ1-1 and V is TRBV27; 9 nucleotides agree with TRBD1. The V and J ends lost 3 bases and 8 bases, in that order; junction bases with no gene match: 7. This CDR3 has 14 amino acids. Germline V gives CDR1 MNHEY, CDR2 SMNVEV (reference sequence). CDR3: CASSLTGTGTEAFF. The CDR3 bases are TGTGCCAGCAGTTTGACCGGGACAGGGACAGAAGCTTTCTTT.

The chain joins TRBV27 to TRBJ2-1; 8 positions match TRBD2. The germline V gene has CDR1 MNHEY and CDR2 SMNVEV (reference sequence). The V and J ends lost 3 bases and 4 bases, in that order; junction bases with no gene match: 11. The CDR3 consists of 17 residues. CDR3 in DNA: TGTGCCAGCAGTTTCTGGAGTGCGGGAGGACCGTACAATGAGCAGTTCTTC. This sequence encodes CASSFWSAGGPYNEQFF.

The V call is TRBV5-6, the J call TRBJ2-7, with a possible D match to TRBD1 (5 bases). The CDR3 consists of 14 residues. V lost 1 base to trimming and J lost 4 bases, with 12 bases between them. The germline gives CDR1 SGHDT, CDR2 YYEEEE. The CDR3 loop is CASSLRGAEYEQYF. The CDR3 region has the DNA TGTGCCAGCAGCTTGAGGGGCGCTGAGTACGAGCAGTACTTC.

This chain links TRBV13 with TRBJ2-1, with D perhaps matching TRBD2 (6 bases). V was pared by 2 bases and J by 8 bases, with 10 bases between. Germline V gene data show CDR1 as PRHDT and CDR2 as FYEKMQ (reference sequence). This CDR3 is 13 amino acids long. CDR3: CASSLRGEDEQFF. CDR3 nucleotides: TGTGCCAGCAGCTTAAGAGGGGAGGATGAGCAGTTCTTC.

V gene TRBV6-5 combines with J gene TRBJ2-2, with D possibly matching TRBD1 (5 bases). From germline, CDR1 is MNHEY and CDR2 SVGAGI. This CDR3 is 14 amino acids long. V lost 6 bases and J lost 5, with 13 bases in between. CDR3 in amino acids: CASRGSKGTGELFF. DNA for the CDR3: TGTGCCAGCAGGGGATCTAAGGGGACCGGGGAGCTGTTTTTT.

The V call is TRBV4-3, the J call TRBJ2-1; D is undetermined. In germline, CDR1 is LGHNA, CDR2 YSLEER. The CDR3 totals 17 residues. V lost 0 bases to trimming and J lost 3 bases, with 15 bases between them. The DNA of the CDR3 is TGCGCCAGCAGCCAAGAAGCCGCCCCCTCTGTCTACAATGAGCAGTTCTTC. It specifies CASSQEAAPSVYNEQFF.

The rearrangement uses TRBV7-9 and TRBJ2-3; 7 positions match TRBD1. J was trimmed by 6 bases and V by 3 bases; bases with no gene match: 9. This CDR3 comprises 15 residues. Germline loops: CDR1 SEHNR, CDR2 FQNEAQ (reference sequence). The CDR3 loop reads CASSFLDRDRDTQYF. CDR3 bases: TGTGCCAGCAGCTTCCTCGACAGGGATAGGGATACGCAGTATTTT.

The chain has TRBV5-4 and TRBJ2-1; TRBD2 agrees at 12 bases. This CDR3 contains 17 residues. V lost 2 bases to trimming and J lost 2 bases; unmatched junction nucleotides: 5. From germline, CDR1 is SGHNT and CDR2 YYREEE (reference sequence). CDR3 DNA sequence: TGTGCCAGCAGCTTTCCTAGCGGGAGGGGGGCCTACAATGAGCAGTTCTTC. The encoded protein is CASSFPSGRGAYNEQFF. Variable domain in full (rest from reference TRBV5-4 and TRBJ2-1): ETGVTQSPTHLIKTRGQQVTLRCSSQSGHNTVSWYQQALGQGPQFIFQYYREEENGRGNFPPRFSGLQFPNYSSELNVNALELDDSALYLCASSFPSGRGAYNEQFFGPGTRLTVL.